This TCR beta chain was sequenced in a study of T cells in Graves' hyperthyroidism and ophthalmopathy (dated 2019 in TCRdb). Notes on the research overall: Peripheral blood was collected at initial diagnosis, before any treatment. The study also compared thyroid tissue and blood T-cell repertoires from several Graves' hyperthyroidism patients. The 100 or so discovery patients were randomly split 7:3 into training and test sets. Whether ophthalmopathy could be predicted prospectively was tested in an independent validation cohort made up of under 20 hyperthyroidism patients plus 17 patients who later progressed to ophthalmopathy. TCR V-J signatures able to tell the groups apart were searched for in a discovery cohort of approximately 95 patients, of whom around 42 had Graves' ophthalmopathy and about 60 had stable Graves' hyperthyroidism. After blood sampling, hyperthyroidism patients were treated with methimazole at a starting dose of 30 mg daily, and ophthalmopathy patients were treated with high-dose intravenous methylprednisolone. TCR Vbeta CDR3 sequencing of roughly 140 peripheral blood samples (approximately 44 ophthalmopathy, roughly 72 hyperthyroidism and roughly 17 progressor patients) is reported in the paper.

Hyperthyroidism patients were newly diagnosed, had a disease duration of under 2 months, and were aged 18 to 65 years. Exclusion was applied to patients with uncontrolled infections, other autoimmune diseases, pregnancy or lactation. Diagnoses relied on clinical symptoms, serum thyroxine and TRAb, thyroid ultrasound and orbital computed tomography. Blood from progressor patients was drawn when they were first diagnosed with hyperthyroidism, before any ophthalmopathy symptoms appeared. PBMCs were separated from 7.5 to 10 ml of fresh peripheral blood using Ficoll-Paque density gradient centrifugation. Patients classed as progressors first received a Graves' hyperthyroidism diagnosis and then went on to develop ophthalmopathy during follow-up. Total RNA was extracted using Trizol reagent, and RNA quality was assessed on an Agilent 2100 Bioanalyzer. The CDR3 has 14 amino acids, counting the end cysteine and phenylalanine. The CDR3 DNA has 42 bases and is translated from base 1. Between the V and J ends, shortened by 0 bases and 7 bases respectively, the junction contains 13 bases. Sequences SGHRS (CDR1) and YFSETQ (CDR2) are obtained from the germline V gene.

The TCR beta CDR3 regions were amplified from RNA transcripts. The first round of RT-PCR for the TCR CDR3 was performed with the HTBI primer set and the Qiagen OneStep RT-PCR kit. Libraries were constructed in a second round of multiplex PCR, after which size selection and purification were performed. The libraries were sequenced on an Illumina HiSeq2000 using paired-end 100 bp reads. Turning to the authors' computational methods: SOAPnuke was used to process the raw data, removing reads that contained adapters or uncalled bases, had a mean Phred below 15, or lacked an exact match to the constant primer or identifier. COPE v1.2.5 was used to merge high-quality paired reads, and clonotypes were defined as unique nucleotide sequences. MiTCR v1.1 was used to align clonotypes to the IMGT TRBV, TRBD and TRBJ reference segments. The analysis included only V-J combinations with a frequency above 0.0001, which together covered more than 99% of the repertoires. The TCS score was defined as F50 (clonal expansion) divided by E x V (chaos), with BLOSUM62-based TCRdist calculated between CDR3 peptides within each V-J. Welch's t-statistics and random forest reduced fewer than 600 V-J features to 10 to 15, which were used in a naive Bayes classifier (R e1071). TCRdb reprocessed the public reads (quality trimming at Q25 with fastp, clone calling with MiXCR) and kept in-frame beta chains. Every CDR3 protein is listed once, alongside the most common genes and DNA of its rows. Here the V and J calls rest on TCRdb's processing, not on the authors' analysis. Here the sample has about 270,000 distinct CDR3 sequences; 20% to 25% occur a single time. The ten top clones hold 25% to 30% of the sample.

This clonotype was found many times. No antigen is known for it. Base-call qualities are not available, and no considerably larger clone is one nucleotide away. What the research found in general, with its limitations: During validation, the model predicted progression to ophthalmopathy a median of around six months ahead of onset, with almost 71% sensitivity and 72.22% specificity. Blood samples also contained most of the expanded thyroid clonotypes (frequency above 0.001), which suggests that blood repertoires may reflect thyroid immune responses. A 13 V-J signature model separated ophthalmopathy from stable hyperthyroidism, with over 85% sensitivity and 81.08% specificity in cross-validation and 80%/75% in testing. No statistical method was used to fix the sample size in advance, and group allocation was not hidden from the investigators.

The sequenced material came from blood. The clonotype was recovered from a middle-aged man with Graves' hyperthyroidism that later progressed to Graves' ophthalmopathy. The chain couples TRBV5-1 to TRBJ1-2; the D gene is perhaps TRBD1, from 5 matching bases. The sequenced DNA is TGCGCCAGCAGCTTGGAGGGTTCGGGGCTTGGCTACACCTTC. This translates into CASSLEGSGLGYTF.